The source of this T cell receptor beta chain is a study of blood T cell repertoires in COVID-19 (dated by TCRdb to between 2020 and 2021). For the wider study: Collaborator samples came from the United States, Italy and Spain and covered acute and convalescent phases of COVID-19. The prospective study material was composed of cDNA or gDNA derived from T cells, B-cell-depleted T cells, or PBMCs. Subjects who had been exposed to COVID-19, were actively infected with it, or had recovered from it provided the deeply sampled blood TCRbeta repertoires that made up the dataset. The repertoires were made available in a free public database intended to serve as a resource for research on the immune response to SARS-CoV-2. Samples came from the ongoing ImmuneRACE study (first 160 participants) plus 1,254 subjects from 6 global collaborators. Sample metadata almost always included a de-identified subject ID, COVID-19 status, age in years and sex. Where available, HLA class I and class II types were obtained from metadata supplied by the sample provider rather than from assay-based typing.

Looking up the germline V gene yields CDR1 MGHRA and CDR2 YSYEKL. From the cysteine up to the phenylalanine, the CDR3 has a length of 16 residues. CDR3 DNA only is kept here, 48 bases in frame from base 1. Germline trimming: 0 bases from V, 7 bases from J; junction bases outside gene matches: 5. TCRbeta CDR3 regions were amplified from genomic DNA using the immunoSEQ Assay, a bias-controlled multiplex PCR. On the study's bioinformatics: The number of nucleated cells in each sample was estimated by amplification of reference gene primers within the assay. Sequence reads were collapsed and filtered to measure the absolute abundance of every unique TCRbeta CDR3 rearrangement. For each sample, productive Simpson clonality was calculated by taking the square root of Simpson's diversity index across productive rearrangements. As stored in TCRdb, this immuneACCESS dataset retains in-frame rearrangements with V and J assigned. A fraction of the clones does not appear; measured against another copy, unresolved V genes explain less than half of the discrepancy, and the remainder lacks a known reason. D and trimming were read from the DNA, whereas the V and J calls and clone size are those reported in that table. Present in this sample are fewer than 350,000 clones, around 90% of which were seen just once. Clones ranked in the top ten supply about 1% of the sample.

In the case of this clone: Which antigen it targets is not known. The record has no base qualities; no much larger clone is one base away.

Enrolling through a virtual design, the prospective study's participants ranged in age from about 18 to 100 years and lived across some 23 United States geographic areas. In the prospective study, participants were assigned to cohorts based on the clinical history participants reported in a screening survey and a study questionnaire. ImmuneRACE Cohort 3 recovered participants were defined by two consecutive negative NP/OP PCR tests, healthcare professional clearance, or symptom resolution. Each participant in the prospective study had whole blood, serum and a nasopharyngeal or oropharyngeal swab collected by mobile phlebotomists. Over a roughly 2-month period, participants in the prospective study had the option of providing additional blood draws and questionnaires. Before DNA extraction, blood samples from the prospective study were shipped at room temperature or frozen. Study-wide conclusions, independent of this receptor: Clinical and demographic metadata were provided uncurated, with the amount varying by source and participant.

The TCR sequence derives from a woman aged 30 to 39 who had recovered from COVID-19. Sequencing input: PBMCs or T cells enriched from blood (not recorded which). The rearranged chain carries TRBV4-1 and TRBJ1-6; TRBD1 agrees with 8 junctional bases. The DNA reads TGCGCCAGCAGCCAAGATATTGGGGACAGGAATTCACCCCTCCACTTT. This encodes CASSQDIGDRNSPLHF.